One and the same sample provided the 16 T cell receptor beta chains below, sequenced in a study of CD8 T cells in ankylosing spondylitis. Study-level points and caveats: Seemingly characteristic of ankylosing spondylitis blood was a TCR beta motif consisting of eight highly homologous variants.

Their antigens remain unidentified. One entry per CDR3 protein results from TCRdb running MiXCR on the 5' RACE reads. The table lists 450,000 to 550,000 distinct CDR3 sequences, about 5.2% of them singletons. The sample was blood, either unsorted or a sorted T cell fraction (not recorded which). The receptors shown here come from a male donor with ankylosing spondylitis.

This clonotype was seen repeatedly, ten times or more. The gene calls are TRBV10-3 and TRBJ2-4; D gene ambiguous. V was pared by 4 bases and J by 0 bases, with 10 bases between. The CDR3 totals 15 residues. Germline loops: CDR1 ENHRY, CDR2 SYGVKD. The CDR3 here is CAISAGTLAKNIQYF. CDR3 nucleotides: TGTGCCATCAGTGCGGGCACTCTAGCCAAAAACATTCAGTACTTC.

This clonotype was observed a handful of times. V and J are TRBV20-1 and TRBJ2-2; 7 bases match TRBD2. Germline values: CDR1 DFQATT, CDR2 SNEGSKA (reference sequence). The CDR3 runs 14 residues. V was clipped by 3 bases and J by 4 bases; unmatched bases: 5. CDR3 DNA sequence: TGCAGTGCTAGCGGGGGGTCGGGCACCGGGGAGCTGTTTTTT. Amino acid sequence: CSASGGSGTGELFF.

This clonotype was detected ten times or more. The rearrangement links TRBV6-1 to TRBJ1-1; TRBD1 is a possible D gene (6 bases). Germline assignment: CDR1 MNHNS and CDR2 SASEGT. V was clipped by 6 bases and J by 5 bases, with 16 bases between them. This CDR3 has 14 residues. The CDR3 nucleotides read TGTGCCAGCAGACCGGACAGTGCGGGTACTGAAGCTTTCTTT. The encoded protein is CASRPDSAGTEAFF.

This clonotype was recorded at least ten times. The chain has TRBV6-4 and TRBJ2-3; D unresolved. Trimming took 8 bases from V and 1 from J, leaving 13 bases between them. The germline CDR1 and CDR2 sequences are MRHNA and SNTAGT. This CDR3 contains 14 residues. CDR3 nucleotides: TGTGCCAGCTCGGAAGATAGGGGCACAGATACGCAGTATTTT. Translating it yields CASSEDRGTDTQYF.

A word on this clonotype: A much more abundant neighbour one base away suggests this may be a read error. V usage is TRBV12-3 or TRBV12-4 and J usage is TRBJ2-7, with 7 positions matching TRBD1. The CDR3 has 13 residues. V lost 11 bases and J lost 6; bases outside the gene matches: 13. In DNA, the CDR3 is TGTGCCTCCGGACTGGAGAGGGGGCGCGAGCAGTACTTC. Translated, it gives CASGLERGREQYF.

This clonotype showed up many times. The chain joins TRBV20-1 to TRBJ1-1; D might be TRBD1 (5 bases). Germline-derived CDR1 and CDR2 are DFQATT and SNEGSKA (reference sequence). V lost 6 bases and J 0 bases, leaving 11 bases between the germline ends. The CDR3 covers 13 residues. CDR3 nucleotide sequence: TGCAGTGCGGGGGGACTCATGAACACTGAAGCTTTCTTT. Its translation is CSAGGLMNTEAFF.

This clonotype was counted a few times. The V call is TRBV5-1, the J call TRBJ2-5; TRBD2 matches at 9 bases. The trim removed 9 bases at V and 5 bases at J, leaving 14 bases unmatched. The germline CDR1 and CDR2 sequences are SGHRS and YFSETQ. The length of the CDR3 is 15 residues. The CDR3 here is CATAEQAGGQETQYF. In DNA, the CDR3 is TGCGCCACCGCCGAACAAGCGGGAGGCCAGGAGACCCAGTACTTC.

This clonotype has only a few counts. The chain joins TRBV6-1 to TRBJ2-7; D not resolved. Trimming shortened V by 5 bases and J by 7 bases, and 15 bases separated the two germline ends. The CDR3 length is 13 residues. Germline CDR1 is MNHNS and CDR2 is SASEGT. CDR3 loop: CASSPLGDREQYF. The CDR3 DNA reads as TGTGCCAGCAGTCCCTTGGGTGACCGGGAGCAGTACTTC.

Many counts were recorded for this clonotype. The chain employs TRBV6-1 and TRBJ2-7; TRBD2 is a possible D gene (5 bases). V lost 10 bases, J lost 5 bases, and 18 bases lay in between. CDR1 MNHNS and CDR2 SASEGT come from the germline V gene. The CDR3 is made up of 13 amino acids. The CDR3 DNA sequence: TGTGCCACGGGAACGACACCGGACCACGAGCAGTACTTC. Its translation: CATGTTPDHEQYF.

This clonotype has just a few counts. This rearrangement joins TRBV7-2 to TRBJ2-7, with 9 bases identical to TRBD1. The CDR3 runs 16 residues. V shed 5 bases, J shed 0 bases, and the junction held 8 bases outside the gene matches. Germline V CDR1 and CDR2: SGHTA, FQGNSA. The CDR3 is CASSRYPGQGSYEQYF. In DNA form, the CDR3 reads TGTGCCAGCAGCCGTTATCCGGGACAGGGCTCCTACGAGCAGTACTTC.

The V gene is TRBV20-1, the J gene TRBJ2-1; D is undetermined. The CDR3 totals 14 residues. Looked up from germline, CDR1 is DFQATT and CDR2 is SNEGSKA (reference sequence). V lost 6 bases and J 6 bases, leaving 18 bases between the germline ends. CDR3: CSAAPGPHINEQFF. CDR3 in DNA: TGCAGTGCGGCCCCAGGACCCCATATCAATGAGCAGTTCTTC.

This clonotype has ten or more counts. The chain links TRBV5-1 to TRBJ1-1; 8 positions agree with TRBD1. The CDR3 runs 15 residues. V was pared by 0 bases and J by 3 bases, with 4 bases of the junction left unmatched. The V gene's germline CDR1 is SGHRS and CDR2 YFSETQ. DNA of the CDR3: TGCGCCAGCAGCTTGGCACAGGGGGATTACACTGAAGCTTTCTTT. Translation gives CASSLAQGDYTEAFF.

The table lists this clonotype with a few counts. V gene TRBV7-2 combines with J gene TRBJ1-4; D is ambiguous. The CDR3 contains 13 residues. CDR1 and CDR2 (germline): SGHTA, FQGNSA. Between the trimmed V and J ends, which lost 4 bases and 2 bases, there was a span of 5 bases. For the CDR3, the DNA is TGTGCCAGCAGCTCCTTTACTAATGAAAAACTGTTTTTT. Translated: CASSSFTNEKLFF.

This clonotype was recorded a few times. The chain employs TRBV10-3 and TRBJ1-2; 8 bases fit TRBD1. The germline gives CDR1 ENHRY, CDR2 SYGVKD. J lost 2 bases, V lost 2 bases, and 7 bases had no gene match. The CDR3 loop spans 16 amino acids. This CDR3 reads CAISERLDRENYGYTF. Here the CDR3 DNA reads TGTGCCATCAGTGAGCGGTTGGACAGGGAAAACTATGGCTACACCTTC.

The sample holds many counts of this clonotype. CDR3 in amino acids: CASSYAMSMRGRDTEAFF. DNA of the CDR3: TGTGCCAGCAGTTACGCGATGTCGATGAGGGGAAGGGACACTGAAGCTTTCTTT. The chain couples TRBV6-2 or TRBV6-3 to TRBJ1-1; tentative D call: TRBD1 (5 bases). The germline V gene has CDR1 MNHEY and CDR2 SVGEGT. V was cut by 2 bases and J by 3 bases, with 22 bases left in between. The CDR3 is made up of 18 amino acids.

This clonotype was counted at least ten times. The chain combines TRBV5-1 with TRBJ2-3, with 11 bases aligning to TRBD2. The J segment lost 5 bases and the V segment lost 3 bases, leaving 5 bases of the junction unmatched. The CDR3 consists of 15 residues. Germline V gives CDR1 SGHRS, CDR2 YFSETQ. The CDR3 loop is CASSSGTSGQDTQYF. Here the CDR3 DNA reads TGCGCCAGCAGCTCAGGGACTAGCGGCCAAGATACGCAGTATTTT.